These 6 T cell receptor beta chains were all obtained from the same sample, sequenced in a study of T cell responses to AZD1222 COVID-19 vaccine (dated by TCRdb to about 2021). The library was produced with the immunoSEQ multiplex PCR assay. Entries here come from immuneACCESS through TCRdb and include only in-frame sequences with V and J called. Some clones fail to appear in such tables; in the studies checked, an unresolved V gene covers under half of the shortfall, and the cause of the remainder is unknown. The sample has over 100,000 clones on record, 87% of them singletons. Roughly 5.3% of the sample is in the top ten clones. According to the study, the label for this sample's time point signals: baseline before first vaccination. Sample: peripheral blood, taken on day 0 of AZD1222 vaccination. Every receptor here comes from an adult in good health.

The J gene is TRBJ1-2, the V gene TRBV20-1; D is perhaps TRBD1 (6 bases). The germline V and J ends were trimmed by 8 bases and 8 bases, with 15 bases remaining between them. The CDR3 is 11 residues long. Per the germline V gene, CDR1 is DFQATT and CDR2 is SNEGSKA (reference sequence). The CDR3 coding sequence is TGCAGTACCGGACAGATTGGCGGCTACACCTTC. It yields the protein CSTGQIGGYTF.

The chain carries TRBV28 and TRBJ2-7; 7 bases map to TRBD2. The germline gives CDR1 MDHEN, CDR2 SYDVKM. The CDR3 length is 15 residues. Trimming cost V 2 bases and J 1 base; bases outside gene matches: 5. The CDR3 region has the DNA TGTGCCAGCAGTTTAGTACCCGGGAGGTCCTACGAGCAGTACTTC. Protein: CASSLVPGRSYEQYF.

V gene TRBV12-3 or TRBV12-4 combines with J gene TRBJ2-7; D is unresolved. The CDR3 totals 12 residues. V shed 1 base and J shed 4 bases, with 5 bases lying between them. CDR3 nucleotides: TGTGCCAGCAGTTTAGGAGAGTACGAGCAGTACTTC. This translates into CASSLGEYEQYF.

The chain employs TRBV29-1 and TRBJ1-5; D gene ambiguous. The germline CDR1 and CDR2 sequences are SQVTM and ANQGSEA. The V end was cut by 5 bases, the J end by 2 bases, with 10 bases between. The CDR3 loop spans 13 amino acids. The CDR3, as DNA: TGCAGCGTTCGGGCCTCCCGCAATCAGCCCCAGCATTTT. Its translation: CSVRASRNQPQHF.

The chain has TRBV30 and TRBJ2-3; D is uncertain. Between the trimmed V and J ends, which lost 3 bases and 0 bases, there was a span of 13 bases. The CDR3 sequence is 15 residues long. The V gene's germline CDR1 is GTSNPN and CDR2 SVGIG (reference sequence). CDR3: CAWSSRGRSTDTQYF. Here the CDR3 DNA reads TGTGCCTGGAGCTCGAGAGGACGCAGCACAGATACGCAGTATTTT.

The chain recombines TRBV19 with TRBJ2-1; 9 bases are a match to TRBD2. Germline-derived CDR1 and CDR2 are LNHDA and SQIVND (reference sequence). The CDR3 length is 14 residues. V dropped 5 bases and J dropped 8; count of bases not matched to a gene: 7. Here the CDR3 DNA reads TGTGCCAGTAGTTCGGCTAGCGGGATCGATGAGCAGTTCTTC. It encodes CASSSASGIDEQFF. Full variable domain (missing parts from reference TRBV19 and TRBJ2-1): DGGITQSPKYLFRKEGQNVTLSCEQNLNHDAMYWYRQDPGQGLRLIYYSQIVNDFQKGDIAEGYSVSREKKESFPLTVTSAQKNPTAFYLCASSSASGIDEQFFGPGTRLTVL.